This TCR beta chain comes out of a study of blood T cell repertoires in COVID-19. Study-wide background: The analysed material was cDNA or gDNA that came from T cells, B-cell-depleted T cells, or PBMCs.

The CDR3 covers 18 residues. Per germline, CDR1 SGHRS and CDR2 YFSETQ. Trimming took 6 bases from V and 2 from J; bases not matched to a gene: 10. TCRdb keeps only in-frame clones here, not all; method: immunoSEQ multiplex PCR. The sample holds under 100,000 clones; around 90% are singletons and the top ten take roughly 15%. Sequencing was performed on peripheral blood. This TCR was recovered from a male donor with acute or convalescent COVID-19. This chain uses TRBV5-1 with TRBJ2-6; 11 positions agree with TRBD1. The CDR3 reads CASTRTGQGAAGANVLTF. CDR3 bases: TGCGCCAGCACTCGCACCGGACAGGGGGCTGCTGGGGCCAACGTCCTGACTTTC.